The 26 T cell receptor beta chains reported below all come from one sample, sequenced in a study of T cell clones after liver transplantation. Libraries were prepared by immunoSEQ multiplex PCR; TCRdb keeps only in-frame clonotypes and omits some of them. Of 75,000 to 100,000 clones in the sample, about 84% were seen once. Sequenced here: CD4+ T cells from blood, sampled 45 to 46 months after liver transplant. The receptors were gathered from a human patient who received a liver transplant. The graft donor may have given rise to some T cells.

This clone has a single count. V usage is TRBV2 and J usage is TRBJ1-2; D is possibly TRBD1 (6 bases). This CDR3 spans 13 amino acids. Germline V gives CDR1 SNHLY, CDR2 FYNNEI. Between the trimmed V and J ends, which lost 6 bases and 7 bases, there was a span of 15 bases. The CDR3 protein is CASRGTGSGGYTF. For the CDR3, the DNA is TGTGCCAGCAGGGGAACAGGGTCAGGTGGCTACACCTTC.

The chain has TRBV9 and TRBJ1-3; 7 nucleotides match TRBD1. V lost 3 bases and J lost 4; bases outside the gene matches: 1. Per germline, CDR1 SGDLS and CDR2 YYNGEE. The CDR3 consists of 13 residues. The CDR3 nucleotides are TGTGCCAGCAGCGCGGACAGGGGAAACACCATATATTTT. Translation: CASSADRGNTIYF.

In its sample, this clone was seen a few times. V gene TRBV19 combines with J gene TRBJ2-7; 8 nucleotides match TRBD1. Per germline, CDR1 LNHDA and CDR2 SQIVND (reference sequence). Losses at the gene ends were 4 bases for V and 5 bases for J; bases not matched to a gene: 4. The CDR3 has 13 residues. The CDR3 bases are TGTGCCAGTAGTAGCAGGGGGCTGGACGAGCAGTACTTC. Translating it yields CASSSRGLDEQYF.

The chain links TRBV6-5 to TRBJ2-5; 9 bases line up with TRBD1. CDR1 is MNHEY and CDR2 is SVGAGI in the germline V gene. The V and J ends lost 0 bases and 3 bases, in that order; junction bases with no gene match: 2. CDR3 length: 15 amino acids. DNA of the CDR3: TGTGCCAGCAGTTACTCGAGGGACAGGGAAGAGACCCAGTACTTC. It yields the protein CASSYSRDREETQYF.

The table lists this clone with a few counts. The V gene is TRBV7-2, the J gene TRBJ2-1, with TRBD2 identical over 8 bases. This CDR3 has 16 amino acids. Per the germline V gene, CDR1 is SGHTA and CDR2 is FQGNSA. After removal of 5 bases from V and 4 bases from J, the junction contained 10 bases not matched to a gene. CDR3 region: CASSTQSGGSYNEQFF. CDR3 sequence (DNA): TGTGCCAGCAGCACACAGAGCGGGGGTTCGTACAATGAGCAGTTCTTC.

V usage is TRBV18 and J usage is TRBJ1-2, with D uncertain. The CDR3 runs 13 residues. V was trimmed by 1 base and J by 3 bases, leaving 6 bases between them. Germline V gives CDR1 KGHSH, CDR2 LQKENI. The CDR3: CASSPLADYGYTF. CDR3 in DNA: TGTGCCAGCTCACCACTAGCAGACTATGGCTACACCTTC.

In nucleotides, the CDR3 is TGTGCCAGCAGAAAAGGGCTAGCGCCCGACCTCTACAATGAGCAGTTCTTC. Protein product: CASRKGLAPDLYNEQFF. The chain recombines TRBV13 with TRBJ2-1; a weak D match, TRBD2 (6 bases). The germline V gene has CDR1 PRHDT and CDR2 FYEKMQ (reference sequence). CDR3 size: 17 residues. Trimming took off 6 bases at V and 3 bases at J, with 21 bases between the two ends.

The J gene is TRBJ1-1, the V gene TRBV5-1; D gene uncertain. Germline CDR1 is SGHRS and CDR2 is YFSETQ. Trimming left V 3 bases short and J 4 bases short, with 10 bases between. The CDR3 length is 13 residues. The CDR3 DNA is TGCGCCAGCAGCTCGACCGATCTCACTGAAGCTTTCTTT. Amino acid sequence: CASSSTDLTEAFF.

The CDR3 DNA is TGCGCCAGCAGCCAAGTCTTATCGAGAGGGGCGCACGAGCAGTACTTC. Its translation: CASSQVLSRGAHEQYF. This chain connects TRBV4-1 to TRBJ2-7, with D perhaps assigned TRBD1 or TRBD2 (5 bases each). The CDR3 is 16 amino acids. V gave up 1 base and J gave up 5 bases, with 18 bases separating them. Germline V gene sequence: CDR1 MGHRA, CDR2 YSYEKL.

The rearrangement joins TRBV19 to TRBJ1-5; perhaps TRBD1 as D (6 bases). V dropped 4 bases and J dropped 6 bases, with 7 bases sitting between them. Germline V gene data show CDR1 as LNHDA and CDR2 as SQIVND (reference sequence). The CDR3 extends over 12 amino acids. CDR3 nucleotide sequence: TGTGCCAGTAGTAGAGGGGGTCAGCCCCAGCATTTT. Translation: CASSRGGQPQHF.

V is TRBV11-2 and J is TRBJ1-1, with TRBD1 matching 9 bases. Germline V gives CDR1 SGHAT, CDR2 FQNNGV. The CDR3 has 15 amino acids. V was clipped by 5 bases and J by 9 bases; unmatched bases: 13. CDR3 coding DNA: TGTGCCAGCAGCATTAGACCGGGACAGGGTATGAAAGCTTTCTTT. It translates to CASSIRPGQGMKAFF.

The V gene is TRBV7-6, the J gene TRBJ1-1; D gene ambiguous. The germline CDR1 and CDR2 sequences are SGHVS and FNYEAQ. V was clipped by 1 base and J by 5 bases, with 11 bases between them. The CDR3 extends over 14 amino acids. This CDR3 reads CASSLDRQATEAFF. DNA of the CDR3: TGTGCCAGCAGCTTAGATCGGCAGGCAACTGAAGCTTTCTTT.

V gene TRBV5-1 combines with J gene TRBJ2-1, with D maybe TRBD2 (5 bases). V gave up 5 bases and J gave up 9 bases, with 18 bases separating them. The CDR3 is 14 residues long. Germline V gene data show CDR1 as SGHRS and CDR2 as YFSETQ. This CDR3 is CASSYRLRKSEQFF. The CDR3 bases are TGCGCCAGCAGTTACAGACTACGAAAGAGTGAGCAGTTCTTC.

The rearrangement links TRBV11-2 to TRBJ2-5, with 12 bases matching TRBD2. After removal of 5 bases from V and 1 base from J, the junction contained 2 bases not matched to a gene. The CDR3 spans 15 residues. CDR1 and CDR2 from the germline V gene are SGHAT and FQNNGV. CDR3 residues: CASSRTSGAQETQYF. The DNA for the CDR3 is TGTGCCAGCAGCCGGACTAGCGGGGCCCAAGAGACCCAGTACTTC.

The rearrangement joins TRBV7-2 to TRBJ2-1; TRBD2 aligns across 12 bases. Germline V gene lookup returns CDR1 SGHTA and CDR2 FQGNSA. The CDR3 extends over 16 amino acids. V gave up 2 bases and J gave up 8 bases; unmatched junction bases: 7. The CDR3 region has the DNA TGTGCCAGCAGCTTAAGGACTAGCGGGATTGGCCATGAGCAGTTCTTC. The encoded protein is CASSLRTSGIGHEQFF.

J is TRBJ2-7 and V is TRBV4-2; 12 bases fit TRBD2. The germline CDR1 and CDR2 sequences are LGHNA and YNFKEQ. The V segment lost 0 bases and the J segment 9 bases; nucleotides outside the gene matches: 3. The CDR3 spans 14 residues. Here the CDR3 reads CASSQETSGRSQYF. The CDR3 nucleotides read TGTGCCAGCAGCCAAGAGACTAGCGGGAGATCGCAGTACTTC.

This chain uses TRBV12-2 with TRBJ1-2. TRBV12-2 is a pseudogene segment. This CDR3 has 16 residues. The CDR3 coding sequence is TGTGCAAGTCGCTCCCGAAAGGGGGGGTTGCCCTATGGCTACACCTTC. Protein product: CASRSRKGGLPYGYTF.

The chain uses TRBV30 and TRBJ1-4; D is ambiguous. V was cut by 3 bases and J by 3 bases, with 11 bases left in between. The CDR3 has 14 residues. CDR1 and CDR2 (germline): GTSNPN, SVGIG (reference sequence). CDR3 sequence reads: CAWSPVVANEKLFF. CDR3 in DNA: TGTGCCTGGAGCCCTGTAGTGGCTAATGAAAAACTGTTTTTT.

The chain couples TRBV5-1 to TRBJ2-2, with D unresolved. Per the germline V gene, CDR1 is SGHRS and CDR2 is YFSETQ. The V end was cut by 0 bases, the J end by 6 bases, with 6 bases between. CDR3 size: 13 residues. The CDR3 is CASSLVGSGELFF. DNA of the CDR3: TGCGCCAGCAGCTTGGTGGGATCCGGGGAGCTGTTTTTT.

The chain links TRBV4-3 to TRBJ1-5; possibly TRBD1 for D (6 bases). Germline lookup yields CDR1 LGHNA and CDR2 YSLEER. The CDR3 runs 17 residues. Trimming shortened V by 0 bases and J by 9 bases, and 21 bases separated the two germline ends. For the CDR3, the DNA is TGCGCCAGCAGCCAAGAAGGGGGAGCCGGGACCTATTCGCCCCAGCATTTT. Translated: CASSQEGGAGTYSPQHF.

V usage is TRBV7-9 and J usage is TRBJ2-2, with TRBD1 identical over 9 bases. CDR3 length equals 16 residues. J gave up 1 base and V 11 bases, and 11 bases lay outside the gene matches. Germline CDR1 is SEHNR and CDR2 is FQNEAQ (reference sequence). CDR3 sequence: CAGSGTGFMNTGELFF. The CDR3 DNA follows: TGTGCCGGAAGTGGGACAGGGTTTATGAACACCGGGGAGCTGTTTTTT. The full variable domain, with the rest looked up from reference TRBV7-9 and TRBJ2-2, is DTGVSQNPRHKITKRGQNVTFRCDPISEHNRLYWYRQTLGQGPEFLTYFQNEAQLEKSRLLSDRFSAERPKGSFSTLEIQRTEQGDSAMYLCAGSGTGFMNTGELFFGEGSRLTVL.

The chain is built from TRBV6-1 and TRBJ2-3; TRBD2 is a possible D gene (5 bases). Germline V lookup: CDR1 MNHNS, CDR2 SASEGT. With 10 bases removed from V and 4 bases from J, the gap between germline ends came to 18 bases. This CDR3 spans 14 amino acids. As DNA, the CDR3 is TGTGCCAACTCTCCCTTAGCGACGGCAGATACGCAGTATTTT. Its protein is CANSPLATADTQYF.

The chain is built from TRBV19 and TRBJ1-1; 9 positions match TRBD1. Germline V gives CDR1 LNHDA, CDR2 SQIVND (reference sequence). The CDR3 contains 13 residues. V lost 4 bases and J lost 8; bases outside the gene matches: 5. CDR3 protein: CASSRDRAREAFF. The CDR3 nucleotides read TGTGCCAGTAGTAGGGACAGGGCTCGAGAAGCTTTCTTT.

J is TRBJ1-5 and V is TRBV5-8, with a possible D match to TRBD1 (5 bases). The CDR3 consists of 13 residues. The V end lost 4 bases, the J end lost 7 bases, and 12 bases lay between the germline ends. Germline V gene data show CDR1 as SGHTS and CDR2 as YDEGEE. The CDR3 protein is CASSPRQKQPQHF. DNA for the CDR3: TGTGCCAGCAGCCCCCGACAGAAACAGCCCCAGCATTTT.

This chain links TRBV5-1 with TRBJ2-5; possible D gene TRBD1, 6 bases. Trimming removed 3 bases at V and 5 bases at J, with 17 bases between. The CDR3 length is 15 residues. Germline values: CDR1 SGHRS, CDR2 YFSETQ. CDR3 nucleotide sequence: TGCGCCAGCAGCTCCGTACCAGGGGAGTGGGAGACCCAGTACTTC. It encodes CASSSVPGEWETQYF.

The CDR3 protein is CASTLLGGVYGYTF. For the CDR3, the DNA is TGTGCCAGCACCCTCTTGGGGGGGGTCTATGGCTACACCTTC. The rearrangement links TRBV28 to TRBJ1-2; possibly TRBD1 for D (5 bases). Trimming took off 7 bases at V and 4 bases at J, with 16 bases between the two ends. There are 14 residues in the CDR3. Germline V gene sequence: CDR1 MDHEN, CDR2 SYDVKM.